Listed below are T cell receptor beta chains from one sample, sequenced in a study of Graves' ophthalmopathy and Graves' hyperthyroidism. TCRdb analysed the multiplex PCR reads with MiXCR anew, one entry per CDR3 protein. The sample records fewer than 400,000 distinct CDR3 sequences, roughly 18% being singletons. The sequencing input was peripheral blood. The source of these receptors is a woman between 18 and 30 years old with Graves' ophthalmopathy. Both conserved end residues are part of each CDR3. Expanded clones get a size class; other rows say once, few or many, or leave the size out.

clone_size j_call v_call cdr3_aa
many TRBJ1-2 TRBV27 CASSSSGRVHGYTF
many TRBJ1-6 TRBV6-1 CASRPRPTGGINSPLHF
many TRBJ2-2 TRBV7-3 CASSLFGGGTEEPGELFF
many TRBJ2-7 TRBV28 CASSYRPGGEQYF
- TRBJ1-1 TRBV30 CAWSPGANTEAFF
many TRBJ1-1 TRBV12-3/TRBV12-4 CASSWGSEAFF
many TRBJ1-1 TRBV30 CAWYRVSLTEAFF
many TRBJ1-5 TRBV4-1 CASSHNTGETQPQHF
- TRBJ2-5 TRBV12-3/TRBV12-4 CASSPLSGRAVETQYF
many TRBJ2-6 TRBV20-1 CSARPGNSGANVLTF
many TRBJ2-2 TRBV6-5 CATRLEGGHTGELFF
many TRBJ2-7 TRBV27 CASSSQRGSYEQYF
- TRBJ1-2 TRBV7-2 CASSIPGQDGGYTF
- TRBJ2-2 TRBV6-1 CASSELGQGSGELFF
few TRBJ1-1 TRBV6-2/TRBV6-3 CASRRSGGENEAFF
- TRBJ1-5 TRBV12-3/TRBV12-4 CASSFSMGNQPQHF
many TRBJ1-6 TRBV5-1 CASSLQPEDSPLHF
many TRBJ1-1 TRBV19 CASSIGRGARTEAFF
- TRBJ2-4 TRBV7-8 CASSLGGGQGENIQYF
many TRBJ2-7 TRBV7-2 CASSLVRFAGRSSYEQYF
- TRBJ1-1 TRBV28 CASSSIGGETEAFF
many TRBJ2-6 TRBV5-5 CASSLITPSGANVLTF
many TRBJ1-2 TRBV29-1 CSVEGAQGDYGYTF
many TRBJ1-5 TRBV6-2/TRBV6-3 CASTEPGGHQPQHF
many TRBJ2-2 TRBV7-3 CASSLDRLGELFF
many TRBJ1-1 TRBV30 CAWSVRWGPTEAFF
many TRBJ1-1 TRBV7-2 CASSLVRAGVTEAFF
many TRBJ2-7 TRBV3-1 CASTQGGRNEQYF
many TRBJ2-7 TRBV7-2 CASSLRETGKQYF
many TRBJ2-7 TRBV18 CASSTTSASYEQYF
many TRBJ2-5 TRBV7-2 CASSLGVAQREETQYF
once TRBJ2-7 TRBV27 CASSFQGSGFYEQYF
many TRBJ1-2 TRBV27 CASSLDPGGLYGYTF
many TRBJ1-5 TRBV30 CAWRGHGDQPQHF
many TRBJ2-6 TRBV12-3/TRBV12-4 CASSVWQGISSGANVLTF
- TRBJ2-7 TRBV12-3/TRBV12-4 CASRLEALHEQYF
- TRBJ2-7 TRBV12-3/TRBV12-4 CASTEGQTREQYF
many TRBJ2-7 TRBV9 CASSPVVSSYEQYF
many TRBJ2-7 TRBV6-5 CASRPLKGMGSYEQYF
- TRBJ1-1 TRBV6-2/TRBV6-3 CASRRGQSDTEAFF
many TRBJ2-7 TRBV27 CASSLPPTTSGRYYEQYF
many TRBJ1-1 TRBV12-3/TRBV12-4 CASSLGVAMNTEAFF
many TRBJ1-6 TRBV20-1 CSARPEPGSPLHF
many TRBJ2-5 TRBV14 CASSQGGGLQETQYF
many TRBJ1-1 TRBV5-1 CASSSGPERGLEAFF
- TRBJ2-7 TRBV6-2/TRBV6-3 CASIYPQQRESHEQYF
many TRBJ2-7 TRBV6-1 CASSTPTGQGAYEQYF
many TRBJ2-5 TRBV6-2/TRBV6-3 CASSYGGNQETQYF
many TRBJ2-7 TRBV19 CASSMRGAYEQYF
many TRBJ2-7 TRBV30 CAWSVSGQGLYEQYF
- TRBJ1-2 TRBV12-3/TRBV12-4 CASSVTDNYGYTF
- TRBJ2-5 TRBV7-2 CASSGRGGREETRYF
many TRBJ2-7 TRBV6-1 CASSVETYEQYF
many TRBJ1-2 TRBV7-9 CASSSTWGCTF
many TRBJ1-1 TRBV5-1 CASSRVGTRADTEAFF
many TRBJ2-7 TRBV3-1 CASSHLGQGRYEQYF
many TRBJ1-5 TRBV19 CASRALGQGLLGNQPQHF
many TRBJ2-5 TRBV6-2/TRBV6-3 CASSYSPQEVGEETQYF
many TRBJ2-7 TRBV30 CAWSQEPSYEQYF
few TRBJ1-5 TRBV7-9 CASSLDSDQPQHF